There are many counts of the clone carrying this T cell receptor beta chain. Its antigen is still unknown. From the reads, TCRdb called clonotypes with MiXCR, one entry per CDR3 protein. The sample carries 150,000 to 180,000 distinct CDR3 sequences, 23% recorded once. The data originate from a study of T cell repertoires in cytomegalovirus infection. Findings and caveats of the study: Dominating the ex vivo response were TCR beta clonotypes that were CMV-specific and HLA-C-restricted.

This receptor was identified in a human donor in good health (CMV status not recorded). Some clones in this sample may be carry-over from other donors' samples. Sequencing was carried out using PBMCs.

CDR3 nucleotides: TGTGCCAGCAGCATACGTCCGGGGGCCGCGAACACCGGGGAGCTGTTTTTT. Its translation is CASSIRPGAANTGELFF. The rearrangement uses TRBV7-2 and TRBJ2-2; D assignment may be TRBD1 or TRBD2 (6 bases each). The CDR3 extends over 17 amino acids. In germline, CDR1 is SGHTA, CDR2 FQGNSA. The germline V and J ends were trimmed by 5 bases and 0 bases, with 16 bases remaining between them.